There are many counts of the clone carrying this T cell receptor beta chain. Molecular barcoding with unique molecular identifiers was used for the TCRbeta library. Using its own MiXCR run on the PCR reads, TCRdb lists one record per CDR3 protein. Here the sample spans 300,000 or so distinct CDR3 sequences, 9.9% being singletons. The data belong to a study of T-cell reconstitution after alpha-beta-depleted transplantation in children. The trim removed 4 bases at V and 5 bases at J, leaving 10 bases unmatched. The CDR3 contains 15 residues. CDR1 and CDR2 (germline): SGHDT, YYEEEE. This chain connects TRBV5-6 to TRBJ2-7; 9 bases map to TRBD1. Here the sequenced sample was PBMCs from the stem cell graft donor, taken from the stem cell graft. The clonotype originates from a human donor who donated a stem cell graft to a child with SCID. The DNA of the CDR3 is TGTGCCAGCAGCCCAGGGCACAGGGGGCAGGACGAGCAGTACTTC. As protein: CASSPGHRGQDEQYF.